Included here is one T cell receptor beta chain sequence, with context. Its specific antigen is unknown. It has no much larger one-base neighbor in the sample; base qualities were not kept. These data belong to a study of spatial heterogeneity in lung cancer (dated by TCRdb to between 2017 and 2020). About the investigation overall: Samples were obtained from about 69 patients with early-stage, untreated non-small cell lung cancer from the lung TRACERx cohort. In the raw uncorrected reads, each unique combination of TCR and UMI appeared on average more than ten times. Both alpha and beta chains were TCR-sequenced in samples taken at surgery, namely 220 tumor regions, fewer than 80 matched nontumor lung samples and some 53 PBMC samples. In non-small cell lung cancer, the study quantitatively compared TCR alpha and beta repertoires across several tumor regions, matched nontumor lung, and blood. Follow-up PBMC samples were sequenced whenever the samples were available, and the median time to follow-up was roughly 2 years after resection. Nonsynonymous mutation counts, determined by whole-exome sequencing of tumor tissue, were related to TCR repertoire features. More beta-chain than alpha-chain transcripts were consistently detected, likely reflecting higher beta-chain transcript abundance.

The study at large found these results: Ubiquitous expanded tumor TCRs were found in blood more often at tumor resection than at routine follow-up. Additional single-cell paired TCR alpha and beta sequencing was considered necessary to confirm, at a functional level, the hypothesis that regional TCRs recognize regional mutations. Only 14 to 15 patients were included in comparisons of baseline and follow-up blood repertoires.

The time point label here, explained by the study, means: blood at routine non-recurrence follow-up after resection. TCR sequencing used whole RNA extracted from tumor and nontumor lung tissue, or from cryopreserved PBMC samples, without cell sorting. Only patients with enough RNA available from two or more tumor regions were chosen for TCR sequencing. From the cysteine up to the phenylalanine, the CDR3 has a length of 16 residues. Only CDR3 DNA is held: 48 bases, read in frame from base 1. Trimming takes 4 bases from V and 8 bases from J, and the germline ends sit 20 bases apart. The germline V gene provides CDR1 MDHEN and CDR2 SYDVKM. The library was made by 5' RACE. Sequencing was performed on a NextSeq 500. To allow correction of PCR and sequencing errors, the TCR library protocol tagged every TCR cDNA molecule with a unique molecular identifier. Processing in the source paper ran as follows. Decombinator tools were used for TCR identification, UMI-based error correction and CDR3 extraction. Expanded TCRs were defined as those above a frequency of 2 per 1,000, corresponding to the top 1% of the tumor frequency distribution. Renyi diversity was computed with the R vegan package after each repertoire had been subsampled 100 times to 5,000 TCRs. CDR3 similarity networks were constructed using string-kernel similarity of amino acid triplets, with links drawn between CDR3s whose pairwise similarity was above 0.82. TCRdb reprocessed the public reads (quality trimming at Q25 with fastp, clone calling with MiXCR) and kept in-frame beta chains. When rows share a CDR3 protein, they turn into one entry using the most common DNA and genes. It is TCRdb's table, rather than the study itself, that gives the V and J calls and clone size. In all, the sample holds about 52,000 distinct CDR3 sequences, and 7.4% of those were seen once. The ten largest clones add up to around 35% of the sample.

This receptor was identified in a female donor with early-stage non-small cell lung cancer. The sequencing used PBMCs, collected at follow-up. The chain is made from TRBV28 and TRBJ1-4, with no confident D gene call. At the DNA level, the sequence is TGTGCCAGCAGTTCAGTGATTCGTTCCCGGCGGGAAAAACTGTTTTTT. The encoded protein is CASSSVIRSRREKLFF.